The TCR beta chain under discussion was sequenced for a study of cytomegalovirus exposure and HLA in healthy donors. Study conclusions and caveats: Within the data, a cluster of highly shared sequence variants was likely a sequencing artifact.

PCR was performed using 60 Vbeta and 13 Jbeta primers. Data came from immunoSEQ multiplex PCR; TCRdb stores just in-frame clones and leaves some out. The sample contains 95,000 to 150,000 clones, about 81% of which appear only once. As concerns this clone: What it binds is unknown.

The germline V gene has CDR1 SGHNT and CDR2 YENEEA. Trimming took off 8 bases at V and 5 bases at J, with 7 bases between the two ends. The CDR3 is made up of 11 amino acids. This receptor was identified in a woman under 40 in good health and CMV-seronegative. Sequences were obtained from PBMCs. The V call is TRBV11-3, the J call TRBJ2-4; perhaps TRBD1 as D (6 bases). CDR3: CASSGENIQYF. CDR3 nucleotides: TGTGCCAGCTCAGGGGAAAACATTCAGTACTTC.